These T cell receptor beta chains were read from a single sample in a study of human T cells and chemical hapten exposure. TCRdb ran MiXCR on the RACE reads and lists one entry per CDR3 protein. The profile shows 370,000 or so distinct CDR3 sequences, more than 4.5% of them singletons. This specimen was whole blood, taken in connection with sensitization to the hapten diphenylcyclopropenone (DPC). The receptors were sampled from a woman aged 45-65 years with alopecia areata. Some clones in this sample may be carry-over from other donors' samples. Each CDR3 is given with its conserved first and last residue. A D gene is named only where the DNA matches it firmly. Only part of the rows carry a size: once, few, many, or a class if the clone is expanded.

J gene | V gene | clone size | D gene | CDR3 DNA | CDR3 protein
TRBJ1-2 | TRBV29-1 | many | TRBD1 | TGCAGCGTCTTATTCCGGGACAGGGGCGGAGGCTACACCTTC | CSVLFRDRGGGYTF
TRBJ2-7 | TRBV29-1 | many | NA | TGCAGCGCTGCTCTAGCGAGGACCTACGAGCAGTACTTC | CSAALARTYEQYF
TRBJ2-6 | TRBV29-1 | many | NA | TGCAGCGTTGAGTTCTTCGACTCTGGGGCCAACGTCCTGACTTTC | CSVEFFDSGANVLTF
TRBJ2-2 | TRBV4-3 | few | NA | TGCGCCAGCAGCCAAGAGTGGGGCACCGGGGAGCTGTTTTTT | CASSQEWGTGELFF
TRBJ1-2 | TRBV5-1 | many | NA | TGCGCCAGCAGCTTGGAGCCAGGGGCGACTGGCTACACCTTC | CASSLEPGATGYTF
TRBJ1-1 | TRBV6-5 | many | NA | TGTGCCAGCAGACTGACAGGCTTAAGAAGTGGTACTGAAGCTTTCTTT | CASRLTGLRSGTEAFF
TRBJ2-6 | TRBV25-1 | many | TRBD1 | TGTGCCAGCAGTGAGGACAGGGGCCCTGGGGCCAACGTCCTGACTTTC | CASSEDRGPGANVLTF
TRBJ2-5 | TRBV5-1 | many | TRBD2 | TGCGCCAGCAGCTTGGAGGCTAGCGGTACACGGGAGACCCAGTACTTC | CASSLEASGTRETQYF
TRBJ2-5 | TRBV5-6 | many | TRBD1 | TGTGCCAGCAGCTTGGGACAGGGGAAAGAAGAGACCCAGTACTTC | CASSLGQGKEETQYF
TRBJ2-3 | TRBV9 | many | NA | TGTGCCAGCAGCGGCTTCAAAGATACGCAGTATTTT | CASSGFKDTQYF
TRBJ2-5 | TRBV6-2/TRBV6-3 | many | TRBD2 | TGTGCCAGCAGTTGGACTAGCGGACTGGTGTACCAAGAGACCCAGTACTTC | CASSWTSGLVYQETQYF
TRBJ2-4 | TRBV29-1 | many | NA | TGCAGCGTTGAAGATCGGGCAGGCGGTGGGACCATTCAGTACTTC | CSVEDRAGGGTIQYF
TRBJ1-2 | TRBV12-3/TRBV12-4 | many | TRBD1 | TGTGCCAGCAGTTCTACTCCGGGACAGGGGTATGGCTACACCTTC | CASSSTPGQGYGYTF
TRBJ1-2 | TRBV6-1 | few | NA | TGTGCCAGCAGACATTACGGCTACACCTTC | CASRHYGYTF
TRBJ1-1 | TRBV6-2/TRBV6-3 | many | NA | TGTGCCGGAAAGACAGGTTTGAACACTGAAGCTTTCTTT | CAGKTGLNTEAFF
TRBJ1-3 | TRBV4-1 | few | TRBD1 | TGCGCCAGCAGCCAAGACCCCCCAGGGGGCGCGGGAAACACCATATATTTT | CASSQDPPGGAGNTIYF
TRBJ1-2 | TRBV27 | few | TRBD1 | TGTGCCAGCAGACTCCCCGGGACAGTCGACTTCTACACCTTC | CASRLPGTVDFYTF
TRBJ2-1 | TRBV7-8 | few | NA | TGTGCCAGCAGTCAAGGACTCTCCAATGAGCAGTTCTTC | CASSQGLSNEQFF
TRBJ2-3 | TRBV7-2 | many | NA | TGTGCCAGCAGCTTCAGGACCCGCGACACAGATACGCAGTATTTT | CASSFRTRDTDTQYF
TRBJ2-2 | TRBV20-1 | many | NA | TGCAGTGCTAGTTTGGGATGGGGCACCGGGGAGCTGTTTTTT | CSASLGWGTGELFF
TRBJ2-4 | TRBV29-1 | many | NA | TGCAGCGTTGACGGGGATAAAAACATTCAGTACTTC | CSVDGDKNIQYF
TRBJ2-7 | TRBV11-2 | many | NA | TGTGCCAGCAGCGTCGGACAGAGCTACGAGCAGTACTTC | CASSVGQSYEQYF
TRBJ1-1 | TRBV7-9 | NA | TRBD1 | TGTGCCAGCAGCGTGACAGGGTTTGAAGCTTTCTTT | CASSVTGFEAFF
TRBJ2-7 | TRBV27 | many | NA | TGTGCCAGCTCCGGGCCTTCCCGGTCGCAGTACTTC | CASSGPSRSQYF
TRBJ1-1 | TRBV2 | many | TRBD1 | TGTGCCAGTCGACAGGGGTCCGCCACTGAAGCTTTCTTT | CASRQGSATEAFF